The TCR beta chain under discussion was sequenced for a study of beta chain features in type 1 diabetes (dated by TCRdb to 2017 to 2018). For context, the study as a whole: Mean age, gender distribution, total cell number and subset yield were not different between patients and healthy donors. A total of 85 million to 110 million sorted cells were examined across all samples, and RNA yield correlated strongly with the number of cells per subset. The study compared TCRB repertoires of sorted circulating CD4+ T cell subsets between recently diagnosed type 1 diabetes patients and matched healthy donors. Regulatory and stem cell-like memory subsets were obtained from only 8 patients and roughly eight healthy donors, while naive and central memory subsets were obtained from all 28 donors. Points the paper makes about the study in general: PCR might favor shorter templates, but patient and control samples were amplified and corrected together, so any skew would affect both groups equally. The naive, central memory and regulatory TCRB repertoires appeared to resemble one another more closely among patients than among healthy donors. Because the HLA sub-analyses included only small numbers of individuals, any influence of HLA type on TCRB rearrangement was left unresolved. Type 1 diabetes patients showed a moderate but significant shortening of TCRB CDR3 length in all four CD4+ subsets. Sequencing cDNA rather than genomic DNA could over-represent highly expressing activated cells, although activation and CD3 levels did not differ between groups. Patients with type 1 diabetes made fewer insertions and deleted more nucleotides at VDJ recombination sites, implying thymic rearrangement abnormalities.

Note on this clone: Its specific antigen is unknown. Base-call qualities are not available, and no considerably larger clone is one nucleotide away.

A single peripheral blood draw of about 116 mL on average was collected from each donor into heparinised tubes. Naive, central memory, regulatory and stem cell-like memory CD4+ T cells were sorted on a BD FACSAria II using a panel including CD45RO, CCR7, CD25, CD127, CD95 and CD27. A purity above 98% was achieved for all sorted populations. PBMCs were isolated immediately by Lymphoprep density gradient centrifugation and stained directly without culture. So that batch effects would be minimized, each experiment stained and sorted samples in pairs, pairing one healthy donor with one patient. All of the isolated RNA was reverse transcribed with the High Capacity cDNA Reverse Transcription Kit, so expressed TCRB transcripts were sequenced. Naive, central memory and regulatory T cell samples underwent deep immunoSEQ sequencing, averaging about 3.57 million total reads per sample. After sorted cells were lysed in RLT buffer, RNA was extracted with DNase-treated RNeasy Micro or Mini kits, with the choice depending on cell number. Each cell subset was processed on its own to prevent cross-contamination, while patient and healthy donor samples were processed together. The immunoSEQ multiplex PCR was used to amplify TCRB sequences from cDNA, generating 87-bp fragments that spanned the CDR3 region. The amplicons were sequenced using the Illumina HiSeq platform. The paper's processing steps were these. PCR bias was computationally corrected using synthetic template baselines, reads within Hamming distance 2 were collapsed, and singletons that could not be merged were discarded. Reads were aligned to IMGT to assign V, D and J genes, CDR3 length, and insertions or deletions at six rearrangement sites. Within each subset, clonotype counts were normalized to the number of sorted cells before true diversity and Gini coefficients were calculated with the tcR R package. The overlap coefficient, calculated on TCRB nucleotide sequences, was used to quantify repertoire sharing. Out-of-frame TCRB sequences from naive cells were analyzed as a proxy for the pre-selection repertoire. The source is immuneACCESS, and TCRdb retained only in-frame sequences with V and J called. Part of the clones is not carried over; for the studies checked, unresolved V genes explain less than half of this, and the remainder is unexplained. V, J and clone size reflect that table, while D and trimming were determined from the DNA. The sample records 300,000 to 350,000 clones, approximately 13% of which are singletons. Nearly 0.015% of the sample is in the top ten clones.

CDR1 and CDR2 are drawn from the germline V gene: ENHRY, SYGVKD. The CDR3 numbers 13 residues from cysteine through phenylalanine. Only the CDR3 portion is preserved as DNA: 39 bases, with reading frame beginning at the first base. V is cut back by 6 bases and J by 3 bases, with 5 bases in the junction unmatched. The sequence came from a woman aged 18-29 years with type 1 diabetes. The sequencing input was naive CD4+ T cells from blood. The meaning of the sample's cell subset or site label: true naive CD4+ T cells. This sequence uses TRBV10-3 and TRBJ2-7, with 7 bases matching TRBD2. The nucleotides are TGTGCCATCAGGGCCGGGGGGAACTACGAGCAGTACTTC. Translated, this gives CAIRAGGNYEQYF.